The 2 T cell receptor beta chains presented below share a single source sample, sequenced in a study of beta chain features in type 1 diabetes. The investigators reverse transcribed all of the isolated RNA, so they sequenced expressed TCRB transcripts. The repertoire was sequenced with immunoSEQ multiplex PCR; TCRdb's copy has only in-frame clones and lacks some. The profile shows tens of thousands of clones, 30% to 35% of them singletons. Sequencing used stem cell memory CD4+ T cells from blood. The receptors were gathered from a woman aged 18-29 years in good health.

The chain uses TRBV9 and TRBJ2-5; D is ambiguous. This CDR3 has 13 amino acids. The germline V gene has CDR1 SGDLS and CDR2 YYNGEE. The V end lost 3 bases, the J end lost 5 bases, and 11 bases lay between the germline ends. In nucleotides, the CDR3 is TGTGCCAGCAGCGCCCGATTCAGGGAGACCCAGTACTTC. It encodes CASSARFRETQYF.

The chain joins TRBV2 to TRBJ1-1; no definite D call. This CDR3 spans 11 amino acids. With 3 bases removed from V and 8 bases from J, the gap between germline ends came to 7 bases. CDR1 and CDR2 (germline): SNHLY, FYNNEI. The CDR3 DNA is TGTGCCAGCAGTGAGAGACAAGAAGCTTTCTTT. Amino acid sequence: CASSERQEAFF.